This T cell receptor beta chain is from a study of vaccination and CD4 T cells after COVID-19. As concerns this clonotype: The antigen is undetermined.

Described treatment: approximately 11-day PBMC culture with coronavirus spike peptide pools or control peptides (ViraFEST assay). Pre-COVID-19 pandemic sampling (2011-2018) yielded the unexposed donor's CD4+ T cells. Germline V gene lookup returns CDR1 SGHRS and CDR2 YFSETQ. J gave up 4 bases and V 0 bases, and 10 bases lay outside the gene matches. The CDR3 is 18 residues long. Oncomine TCR Beta short-read sequencing was applied to DNA from cultured CD4+ T cells. From cultured CD4+ T cells, genomic DNA was extracted. TCRdb reanalysed the PCR reads using MiXCR and keeps one entry per CDR3 protein. Of approximately 10,000 distinct CDR3 sequences listed, about 40% are singletons.

Material for sequencing was CD4+ T cells from blood, cultured in vitro. This sequence joins TRBV5-1 and TRBJ2-5, with 12 bases matching TRBD1. The sequence was collected from a human donor in good health. This CDR3 is CASSLGDRGRGVSETQYF. Here the CDR3 DNA reads TGCGCCAGCAGCTTGGGGGACAGGGGGCGAGGGGTGTCAGAGACCCAGTACTTC.